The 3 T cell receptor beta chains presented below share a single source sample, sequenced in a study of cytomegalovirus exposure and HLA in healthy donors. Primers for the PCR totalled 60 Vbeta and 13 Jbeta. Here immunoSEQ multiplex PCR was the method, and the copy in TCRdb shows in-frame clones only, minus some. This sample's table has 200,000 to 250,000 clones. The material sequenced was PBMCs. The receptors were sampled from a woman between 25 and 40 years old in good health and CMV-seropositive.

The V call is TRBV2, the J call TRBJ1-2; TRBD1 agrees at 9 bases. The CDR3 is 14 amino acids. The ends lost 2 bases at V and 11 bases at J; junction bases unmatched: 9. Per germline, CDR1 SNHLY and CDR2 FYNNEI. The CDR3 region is CASSETGQGRWYTF. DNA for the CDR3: TGTGCCAGCAGTGAAACGGGACAGGGACGATGGTACACCTTC.

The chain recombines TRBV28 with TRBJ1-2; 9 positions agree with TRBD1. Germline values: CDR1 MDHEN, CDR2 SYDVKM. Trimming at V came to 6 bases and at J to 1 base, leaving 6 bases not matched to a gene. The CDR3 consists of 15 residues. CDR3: CASRSRTGDNYGYTF. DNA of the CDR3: TGTGCCAGCAGATCCCGGACAGGGGATAACTATGGCTACACCTTC.

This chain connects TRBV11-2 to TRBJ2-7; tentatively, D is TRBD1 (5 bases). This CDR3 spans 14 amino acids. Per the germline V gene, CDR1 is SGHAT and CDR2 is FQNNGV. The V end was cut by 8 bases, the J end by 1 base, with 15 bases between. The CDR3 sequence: CASGQRAGSYEQYF. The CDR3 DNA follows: TGTGCCAGCGGACAACGTGCAGGGTCCTACGAGCAGTACTTC.